This T cell receptor beta chain was captured in a study of blood T cells in healthy people across ages. Primers used in a second PCR of about 6 to 11 cycles were a sample-barcoded 5' primer and a J-beta primer mix. One entry per CDR3 protein, called by TCRdb with MiXCR from the 5' RACE reads. The table has approximately 810,000 distinct CDR3 sequences, less than 35% seen once; the top ten hold around 16%. The CDR3 is made up of 16 amino acids. The V gene end was trimmed by 6 bases and the J gene end by 2 bases; junction bases not matched to a gene: 12. Germline V gene data show CDR1 as SGHRS and CDR2 as YFSETQ. At least ten counts were recorded for this clonotype. The authors extracted at least 5 micrograms of total RNA per sample.

The sequenced material came from blood. The source of this sequence is a woman older than 75 in good health. The chain has TRBV5-1 and TRBJ2-3; 7 bases agree with TRBD2. As DNA, the CDR3 is TGCGCCAGCACCACGAACCGGGACTACCTCACAGATACGCAGTATTTT. Its translation is CASTTNRDYLTDTQYF. Supplemented by reference TRBV5-1 and TRBJ2-3, the full variable domain reads KAGVTQTPRYLIKTRGQQVTLSCSPISGHRSVSWYQQTPGQGLQFLFEYFSETQRNKGNFPGRFSGRQFSNSRSEMNVSTLELGDSALYLCASTTNRDYLTDTQYFGPGTRLTVL.